The source of this T cell receptor beta chain is a study of coeliac disease. The CDR3 loop spans 15 amino acids. V shed 3 bases, J shed 6 bases, and the junction held 9 bases outside the gene matches. Germline V gene data show CDR1 as LNHDA and CDR2 as SQIVND (reference sequence). On this clone: The antigen remains unidentified.

TCRdb's table, derived via immunoSEQ multiplex PCR, lists solely in-frame clones and lacks some. The repertoire holds some 2,200 clones, with 70% to 75% as singletons. Overall study results and limits: Unbiased detection of gliadin-specific T cells was judged not feasible with this approach. Control samples showed higher TRB and TRG clonality than intraepithelial and lamina propria samples in active celiac disease. Lamina propria and intraepithelial cell fractions may contain each other's cells.

The receptor's source is a human donor without celiac disease. The J gene is TRBJ2-7, the V gene TRBV19; TRBD1 aligns across 9 bases. The sequenced sample consisted of lymphocytes from the gut lamina propria. The CDR3 DNA follows: TGTGCCAGTAGTATGCTTAGGACAGGGGCATCCGAGCAGTACTTC. Translated, it gives CASSMLRTGASEQYF.